This passage covers 25 T cell receptor beta chains from one sample sequenced in a study of T cell repertoires in cytomegalovirus infection (dated by TCRdb to about 2019). The sequencer was an Illumina HiSeq 1500. TCRdb trimmed the raw reads at Q25, called clones with MiXCR and kept productive beta chains. Rows with a matching CDR3 protein are joined into one entry that keeps the most common DNA and genes. The sample profile shows fewer than 250,000 distinct CDR3 sequences; over 9% of them were found once. The ten largest clones capture roughly 1.7% of the sample. Sequencing used PBMCs. The receptors originated from a human donor in good health (CMV status not recorded). Some clones in this sample may be carry-over from other donors' samples.

This clonotype came up many times. This sequence joins TRBV6-2 or TRBV6-3 and TRBJ2-2; D perhaps matches TRBD2 (5 bases). CDR1 is MNHEY, CDR2 SVGEGT, per germline. CDR3 length: 18 residues. The V gene lost 5 bases and the J gene lost 2 bases, with 21 bases spanning the gap. The CDR3 region has the DNA TGTGCCAGCAGTCCCACTAGACCCAGCCTCTATAACACCGGGGAGCTGTTTTTT. Translated, it gives CASSPTRPSLYNTGELFF.

The chain carries TRBV2 and TRBJ2-4; TRBD1 matches 7 bases. Per the germline V gene, CDR1 is SNHLY and CDR2 is FYNNEI. After removal of 6 bases from V and 6 bases from J, the junction contained 2 bases not matched to a gene. This CDR3 has 12 residues. CDR3 protein: CASSGDRNIQYF. CDR3 DNA sequence: TGTGCCAGCAGCGGGGACAGAAACATTCAGTACTTC.

This chain joins TRBV9 and TRBJ2-2; possibly TRBD1 for D (6 bases). Trimming cost V 3 bases and J 6 bases, with 9 bases left between them. From germline, CDR1 is SGDLS and CDR2 YYNGEE. This CDR3 has 13 residues. In DNA, the CDR3 is TGTGCCAGCAGCGCCCCAGGGGCCGGGGAGCTGTTTTTT. It translates to CASSAPGAGELFF.

DNA for the CDR3: TGTGCCAGCTCATCCATAGCGTCTAGCACAGATACGCAGTATTTT. Its protein is CASSSIASSTDTQYF. The genes are TRBV18 and TRBJ2-3, with D possibly being TRBD2 (5 bases). Trimming removed 5 bases from V and 0 bases from J, with 12 bases in between. The V gene's germline CDR1 is KGHSH and CDR2 LQKENI. This CDR3 comprises 15 residues.

To note about this clonotype: Germline and junction disagree at one end, which may indicate a read error. The chain recombines TRBV7-2 with TRBJ1-1; 7 nucleotides line up with TRBD1. Germline CDR1 is SGHTA and CDR2 is FQGNSA. This CDR3 has 15 residues. The CDR3 DNA is TGTGCCAGCAGCTTACCCGAGGGGGCGGATTCTGAAGATTTCTTC. Its translation: CASSLPEGADSEDFF.

This clonotype was counted many times. The V gene is TRBV6-2 or TRBV6-3, the J gene TRBJ1-5; D uncertain. The CDR3 extends over 15 amino acids. Trimming pared 0 bases from V and 0 bases from J, leaving 6 bases between. Germline V gene data show CDR1 as MNHEY and CDR2 as SVGEGT. The CDR3 reads CASSYSPVSNQPQHF. CDR3 coding DNA: TGTGCCAGCAGTTACTCGCCGGTTAGCAATCAGCCCCAGCATTTT.

This sequence joins TRBV29-1 and TRBJ2-3; no clear D gene. Germline-derived CDR1 and CDR2 are SQVTM and ANQGSEA. There are 11 residues in the CDR3. The germline V and J ends were trimmed by 7 bases and 10 bases, with 15 bases remaining between them. The CDR3 nucleotides are TGCAGCGGCTCGGCCGGGCAGTCGCAGTATTTT. Protein product: CSGSAGQSQYF.

This clonotype was found many times. The rearrangement joins TRBV7-2 to TRBJ2-5, with 8 bases identical to TRBD2. The junction had 5 bases not matched to a gene; V was cut back by 5 bases and J by 3 bases. The CDR3 has 14 residues. Germline assignment: CDR1 SGHTA and CDR2 FQGNSA. CDR3 DNA sequence: TGTGCCAGCAGCGGCGGGACTAGTAAAGAGACCCAGTACTTC. Protein product: CASSGGTSKETQYF.

The chain has TRBV14 and TRBJ2-7; D is unclear. The V gene lost 5 bases and the J gene lost 2 bases, with 16 bases spanning the gap. The length of the CDR3 is 15 residues. Germline CDR1 reads SGHDN; CDR2 reads FVKESK. The CDR3: CASSSIGNRPYEQYF. The CDR3 DNA reads as TGTGCCAGCAGCTCGATCGGTAACAGACCCTACGAGCAGTACTTC.

In its sample, this clonotype was seen many times. The rearrangement joins TRBV20-1 to TRBJ1-3; TRBD1 is a possible D gene (6 bases). V was cut by 5 bases and J by 0 bases, with 8 bases left in between. This CDR3 region has 13 residues. CDR1 is DFQATT and CDR2 is SNEGSKA in the germline V gene (reference sequence). CDR3 residues: CSASTGSGNTIYF. The CDR3 DNA reads as TGCAGTGCTTCGACAGGCTCTGGAAACACCATATATTTT.

This clonotype came up a few times. V is TRBV7-9 and J is TRBJ2-1, with D possibly being TRBD1 (6 bases). The CDR3 is made up of 14 amino acids. Germline CDR1 reads SEHNR; CDR2 reads FQNEAQ (reference sequence). With 11 bases removed from V and 0 bases from J, the gap between germline ends came to 14 bases. The CDR3 reads CASEGVHSYNEQFF. Here the CDR3 DNA reads TGTGCCTCCGAGGGGGTCCACTCCTACAATGAGCAGTTCTTC.

This clonotype came up many times. This sequence joins TRBV12-3 or TRBV12-4 and TRBJ1-2; D unresolved. The ends were cut back, 6 bases at V and 8 bases at J, with 19 bases in the middle. The CDR3 loop spans 14 amino acids. CDR3 DNA sequence: TGTGCCAGCAGCCCCGGGTCCCTCCCCTGGGGCTACACCTTC. Its translation: CASSPGSLPWGYTF.

The genes are TRBV12-3 or TRBV12-4 and TRBJ2-7, with TRBD1 matching over 11 bases. V was pared by 4 bases and J by 4 bases, with 6 bases of the junction left unmatched. The CDR3 spans 15 residues. CDR3 region: CASSSKGQGAYEQYF. CDR3 coding DNA: TGTGCCAGCAGTTCCAAAGGACAGGGGGCTTACGAGCAGTACTTC.

The chain carries TRBV25-1 and TRBJ2-1, with TRBD1 matching 8 bases. Trimming removed 4 bases from V and 1 base from J; junction bases left unmatched: 6. The CDR3 sequence is 16 residues long. Germline V gene lookup returns CDR1 MGHDK and CDR2 SYGVNS. In DNA, the CDR3 is TGTGCCAGCAGTGGCCCTCAGGGGGCTTCCTACAATGAGCAGTTCTTC. As protein: CASSGPQGASYNEQFF.

There are many counts of this clonotype. The genes are TRBV7-2 and TRBJ2-7; D gene uncertain. The CDR3 has 13 residues. CDR1 and CDR2 (germline): SGHTA, FQGNSA. Between the trimmed V and J ends, which lost 5 bases and 7 bases, there was a span of 15 bases. The CDR3 coding sequence is TGTGCCAGCAGCCTAGTGGACGGAAAGGAGCAGTACTTC. This gives the protein CASSLVDGKEQYF.

The CDR3 protein is CASSYPSTGKRNGYTF. CDR3 DNA: TGTGCCAGCAGTTACCCTTCGACAGGGAAGAGGAATGGCTACACCTTC. This chain joins TRBV6-6 and TRBJ1-2; 7 bases fit TRBD1. From germline, CDR1 is MNHNY and CDR2 SVGAGI (reference sequence). The ends lost 2 bases at V and 6 bases at J; junction bases unmatched: 12. This CDR3 is built from 16 residues.

Many counts were recorded for this clonotype. The V and J genes are TRBV7-2 and TRBJ1-1; 7 bases are shared with TRBD1. Germline V gives CDR1 SGHTA, CDR2 FQGNSA. V lost 4 bases and J lost 1; bases outside the gene matches: 3. The CDR3 has 14 amino acids. The CDR3 DNA sequence: TGTGCCAGCAGCTCCCAGGGGGGGAACACTGAAGCTTTCTTT. Translating gives CASSSQGGNTEAFF.

In its sample, this clonotype was seen many times. V usage is TRBV28 and J usage is TRBJ2-2; 7 bases line up with TRBD2. The trim removed 3 bases at V and 2 bases at J, leaving 6 bases unmatched. The CDR3 is made up of 16 amino acids. Per germline, CDR1 MDHEN and CDR2 SYDVKM. The CDR3 region has the DNA TGTGCCAGCAGTTTTGGTCTAGCGGCCAACACCGGGGAGCTGTTTTTT. Translation: CASSFGLAANTGELFF.

Ten or more counts support this clonotype. The genes are TRBV7-9 and TRBJ2-7; D is ambiguous. V was shortened by 5 bases and J by 3 bases, with 8 bases between the two germline ends. The CDR3 extends over 12 amino acids. The germline CDR1 and CDR2 sequences are SEHNR and FQNEAQ (reference sequence). For the CDR3, the DNA is TGTGCCAGCAGCCCCACCGGCTACGAGCAGTACTTC. Residues: CASSPTGYEQYF. The full variable domain, completed using reference TRBV7-9 and TRBJ2-7, is DTGVSQNPRHKITKRGQNVTFRCDPISEHNRLYWYRQTLGQGPEFLTYFQNEAQLEKSRLLSDRFSAERPKGSFSTLEIQRTEQGDSAMYLCASSPTGYEQYFGPGTRLTVT.

This clonotype was seen repeatedly, ten times or more. The rearrangement joins TRBV7-9 to TRBJ1-6; 9 bases are shared with TRBD1. After removal of 3 bases from V and 7 bases from J, the junction contained 4 bases not matched to a gene. Per germline, CDR1 SEHNR and CDR2 FQNEAQ (reference sequence). The CDR3 covers 15 residues. The CDR3 DNA follows: TGTGCCAGCAGCTTGAACAGGGGGCAGAATTCACCCCTCCACTTT. This codes for CASSLNRGQNSPLHF.

At least ten counts were recorded for this clonotype. Written as DNA, the CDR3 is TGTGCCAGCTCCGAGAGGAGGTCTGGGGCCAACGTCCTGACTTTC. Translation: CASSERRSGANVLTF. The chain uses TRBV7-2 and TRBJ2-6, with a weak D call TRBD2 (5 bases). V was clipped by 8 bases and J by 1 base, with 12 bases between them. There are 15 residues in the CDR3. Germline loops: CDR1 SGHTA, CDR2 FQGNSA.

This clonotype was picked up a small number of times. This chain links TRBV20-1 with TRBJ1-4; 10 bases fit TRBD1. Germline CDR1 reads DFQATT; CDR2 reads SNEGSKA (reference sequence). This CDR3 has 13 residues. The ends lost 3 bases at V and 10 bases at J; junction bases unmatched: 5. The CDR3 coding sequence is TGCAGTGCTAGGGACAGGGGGTTTGGAAAACTGTTTTTT. Amino acid sequence: CSARDRGFGKLFF.

This clonotype was counted ten times or more. This chain links TRBV7-8 with TRBJ2-7; maybe TRBD1 (5 bases). V was shortened by 0 bases and J by 4 bases, with 10 bases between the two germline ends. CDR1 and CDR2 from the germline V gene are SGHVS and FQNEAQ. The CDR3 totals 14 residues. CDR3 nucleotide sequence: TGTGCCAGCAGCTTAGCGCACAGGCGGTACGAGCAGTACTTC. Translating gives CASSLAHRRYEQYF.

This clonotype was detected a few times. The V gene is TRBV18, the J gene TRBJ2-2; possibly TRBD1 for D (5 bases). The CDR3 runs to 17 residues. Trimming took off 1 base at V and 2 bases at J, with 14 bases between the two ends. The germline gives CDR1 KGHSH, CDR2 LQKENI. The CDR3 DNA reads as TGTGCCAGCTCACCACAGCTTACAGGCCCTAACACCGGGGAGCTGTTTTTT. Translation gives CASSPQLTGPNTGELFF.

This rearrangement joins TRBV11-2 to TRBJ1-1; no firm D call. CDR1 and CDR2 (germline): SGHAT, FQNNGV. Trimming shortened V by 3 bases and J by 4 bases, and 9 bases separated the two germline ends. The CDR3 sequence is 13 residues long. The CDR3 region has the DNA TGTGCCAGCAGCTTCGAGAGGGCCACTGAAGCTTTCTTT. It is translated as CASSFERATEAFF.